Here is one T cell receptor (beta chain) with its context. Its antigen is as yet unknown. The entry originates in a study of T cell repertoires in cytomegalovirus infection. The wider study: CMV epitopes used comprised recently identified HLA-C-restricted ones and well-studied HLA-B-restricted ones. Indications of both CMV infection and matching HLA type were provided by public TCR beta signatures. Study conclusions and caveats: Predominance within the ex vivo response was attributable to HLA-C-restricted CMV-specific TCR beta clonotypes. People with CMV and the relevant HLA were identified by cumulative public TCR beta family frequency.

TCRdb reprocessed the reads with MiXCR, giving one entry per CDR3 protein. Here the sample spans approximately 110,000 distinct CDR3 sequences, roughly 39% being singletons. V was trimmed by 2 bases and J by 0 bases, leaving 13 bases between them. Germline-derived CDR1 and CDR2 are MNHEY and SMNVEV (reference sequence). There are 16 residues in the CDR3. J is TRBJ1-1 and V is TRBV27, with D unresolved. The TCR comes from a human donor in good health (CMV status not recorded). Some clones in this sample may be carry-over from other donors' samples. The sample in question was CD8+ T cells from cultured PBMCs, obtained from culture after CMV antigen stimulation. The CDR3 nucleotides are TGTGCCAGCAGTTTAGAGGGCCCGACCATGAACACTGAAGCTTTCTTT. Translated: CASSLEGPTMNTEAFF.